The present TCR beta chain was sequenced within a study of identical twins. This clonotype turned up a few times. Its antigen remains unidentified. A universal primer site arose from template switching, and cDNA bore unique molecular identifiers. TCRdb independently ran MiXCR on the 5' RACE reads; one entry per CDR3 protein. Of fewer than 800,000 distinct CDR3 sequences listed, roughly 6.6% are singletons. Study findings and constraints: Diverse VJ usage suggested most zero-insertion clonotypes were not invariant T cells.

Healthy Caucasians were all of the donors. Trimming left V 0 bases short and J 4 bases short, with 25 bases between. This CDR3 region has 20 residues. Germline CDR1 LGHDT, CDR2 YNNKEL (reference sequence). These data were also filed under a second study, of yellow fever vaccine responses in identical twins. From that second work: Twins reportedly mounted vaccine T cell responses that seemed partly convergent, partly personalized.

This chain joins TRBV3-1 and TRBJ2-1; D perhaps matches TRBD1 (7 bases). The sequencing input was PBMCs. The TCR was taken from a young woman in good health. In nucleotides, the CDR3 is TGTGCCAGCAGCCAAGACGCCCAGGGGGAGGAGGGGGCGTATTACAATGAGCAGTTCTTC. Translating gives CASSQDAQGEEGAYYNEQFF.